One and the same sample provided the 29 T cell receptor beta chains below, sequenced in a study of early T cells in non-severe SARS-CoV-2 infection (TCRdb year 2021). The method was 5' RACE. Sequencing was carried out with a NextSeq 500. TCRdb itself trimmed the public reads at Q25 with fastp, ran MiXCR and retained productive beta chains. When rows share a CDR3 protein, they turn into one entry using the most common DNA and genes. The sample table holds around 53,000 distinct CDR3 sequences, of which roughly 10% were seen once. 8.5% to 10% of the sample comes from the top ten. The sequencing sample was made of whole blood. These receptor sequences come from an adult who was a healthcare worker with PCR-confirmed SARS-CoV-2 infection or an uninfected control (not recorded which).

This clonotype was recorded a few times. V usage is TRBV20-1 and J usage is TRBJ2-7; the D is unclear. The germline V and J ends were trimmed by 1 base and 3 bases, with 16 bases remaining between them. The CDR3 contains 15 residues. The germline gives CDR1 DFQATT, CDR2 SNEGSKA (reference sequence). The CDR3 bases are TGCAGTGCTAGAGTGCCCCAGGAGACTGACTACGAGCAGTACTTC. This encodes CSARVPQETDYEQYF.

This clonotype has only a few counts. This chain connects TRBV2 to TRBJ1-2; the match to TRBD1 covers 12 bases. V dropped 7 bases and J dropped 3; count of bases not matched to a gene: 6. Germline V lookup: CDR1 SNHLY, CDR2 FYNNEI. The CDR3 consists of 15 residues. The CDR3 nucleotides are TGTGCCAGCAACTCCGGGACAGGGGGCTACTATGGCTACACCTTC. Translating gives CASNSGTGGYYGYTF. The full variable domain, rest sourced from reference TRBV2 and TRBJ1-2, is EPEVTQTPSHQVTQMGQEVILRCVPISNHLYFYWYRQILGQKVEFLVSFYNNEISEKSEIFDDQFSVERPDGSNFTLKIRSTKLEDSAMYFCASNSGTGGYYGYTFGSGTRLTVV.

This clonotype was seen repeatedly, ten times or more. The chain has TRBV5-1 and TRBJ1-2, with 9 nucleotides matching TRBD1. The junction had 5 bases not matched to a gene; V was cut back by 2 bases and J by 3 bases. This CDR3 region has 15 residues. Germline V CDR1 and CDR2: SGHRS, YFSETQ. The DNA of the CDR3 is TGCGCCAGCAGCTTACGGACAGGGGAGGACTATGGCTACACCTTC. Its translation is CASSLRTGEDYGYTF.

This clonotype came up a few times. J is TRBJ2-7 and V is TRBV5-4; D remains unclear. The V end was cut by 0 bases, the J end by 2 bases, with 6 bases between. Germline V CDR1 and CDR2: SGHNT, YYREEE (reference sequence). The CDR3 runs 13 residues. Written as DNA, the CDR3 is TGTGCCAGCAGCTTGGACAGAACCTACGAGCAGTACTTC. As protein: CASSLDRTYEQYF.

This chain uses TRBV4-1 with TRBJ2-1; 9 nucleotides line up with TRBD2. V shed 3 bases, J shed 0 bases, and the junction held 6 bases outside the gene matches. This CDR3 region has 17 residues. Germline CDR1 and CDR2: MGHRA and YSYEKL. The CDR3 loop reads CASSQASGAISYNEQFF. The CDR3 coding sequence is TGCGCCAGCAGCCAGGCTAGCGGGGCTATCTCCTACAATGAGCAGTTCTTC.

This clonotype was counted between two and nine times. The chain has TRBV5-1 and TRBJ2-7; D gene unclear. The CDR3 extends over 10 amino acids. CDR1 is SGHRS, CDR2 YFSETQ, per germline. V lost 9 bases, J lost 6 bases, and 10 bases lay in between. Here the CDR3 DNA reads TGCGCCACCCCCCCTCTCGAGCAGTACTTC. Encoded protein: CATPPLEQYF.

This clonotype was counted a few times. The chain employs TRBV6-5 and TRBJ2-1, with TRBD2 as a possible D gene (5 bases). The CDR3 has 14 residues. CDR1 is MNHEY and CDR2 is SVGAGI in the germline V gene. V was trimmed by 0 bases and J by 6 bases, leaving 9 bases between them. DNA of the CDR3: TGTGCCAGCAGTTACTCGTCTAGCCTCAATGAGCAGTTCTTC. Protein: CASSYSSSLNEQFF.

J is TRBJ2-3 and V is TRBV18; perhaps TRBD2 as D (6 bases). CDR1 and CDR2 (germline): KGHSH, LQKENI. This CDR3 comprises 14 residues. Trimming took 6 bases from V and 5 from J, leaving 15 bases between them. The CDR3 region has the DNA TGTGCCAGCTCCCTTTCCGGGAGCGAAGATACGCAGTATTTT. Translated: CASSLSGSEDTQYF.

This clonotype was observed at least ten times. J is TRBJ2-7 and V is TRBV7-2; 7 nucleotides align to TRBD2. After removal of 5 bases from V and 0 bases from J, the junction contained 7 bases not matched to a gene. CDR1 is SGHTA, CDR2 FQGNSA, per germline. The CDR3 is 15 amino acids. CDR3: CASSPGLSYSYEQYF. The DNA of the CDR3 is TGTGCCAGCAGCCCGGGACTATCGTACTCCTACGAGCAGTACTTC.

The rearrangement links TRBV6-2 or TRBV6-3 to TRBJ2-1; a possible D gene is TRBD2 (7 bases). Trimming took off 0 bases at V and 0 bases at J, with 21 bases between the two ends. The CDR3 length is 20 residues. Germline-derived CDR1 and CDR2 are MNHEY and SVGEGT. This chain's CDR3 is CASSYSRWGAERDSYNEQFF. The DNA of the CDR3 is TGTGCCAGCAGTTACTCTCGATGGGGGGCGGAGCGGGACTCCTACAATGAGCAGTTCTTC.

This clonotype is categorized as large (0.1 to 1%). The chain recombines TRBV27 with TRBJ2-2; D not resolved. The CDR3 extends over 13 amino acids. The V end lost 6 bases, the J end lost 1 base, and 6 bases lay between the germline ends. CDR1 and CDR2 (germline): MNHEY, SMNVEV (reference sequence). In DNA, the CDR3 is TGTGCCAGCAGCAAGGAGAACACCGGGGAGCTGTTTTTT. This encodes CASSKENTGELFF.

The V and J genes are TRBV20-1 and TRBJ2-1, with 16 bases identical to TRBD2. Per the germline V gene, CDR1 is DFQATT and CDR2 is SNEGSKA (reference sequence). The V gene end was trimmed by 0 bases and the J gene end by 3 bases; junction bases not matched to a gene: 5. The CDR3 runs to 18 residues. The CDR3: CSARDRGLAGGLYNEQFF. CDR3 coding DNA: TGCAGTGCTAGAGATCGGGGACTAGCGGGAGGGCTCTACAATGAGCAGTTCTTC.

This rearrangement joins TRBV4-1 to TRBJ1-6; unclear D gene. The V and J ends lost 1 base and 3 bases respectively, with 13 bases between them. The length of the CDR3 is 17 residues. Germline lookup yields CDR1 MGHRA and CDR2 YSYEKL. In DNA form, the CDR3 reads TGCGCCAGCAGCCAAGCGGCTGCCGATATCTATAATTCACCCCTCCACTTT. It codes for CASSQAAADIYNSPLHF.

There are a few counts of this clonotype. The chain carries TRBV4-3 and TRBJ1-4; 9 nucleotides match TRBD1. The length of the CDR3 is 16 residues. After removal of 1 base from V and 4 bases from J, the junction contained 4 bases not matched to a gene. CDR1 and CDR2 (germline): LGHNA, YSLEER. In DNA form, the CDR3 reads TGCGCCAGCAGCCAAGGACAGGGGGTTGGTAATGAAAAACTGTTTTTT. Protein sequence: CASSQGQGVGNEKLFF.

This clonotype was observed at least ten times. This rearrangement joins TRBV7-8 to TRBJ1-1; a weak D match, TRBD1 (5 bases). The CDR3 has 13 amino acids. Germline values: CDR1 SGHVS, CDR2 FQNEAQ. Trimming pared 5 bases from V and 5 bases from J, leaving 12 bases between. The CDR3 DNA reads TGTGCCAGCAGCCCCGGAAGGGGAACTGAAGCTTTCTTT. This translates into CASSPGRGTEAFF.

In this sample, this clonotype turned up many times. The genes are TRBV28 and TRBJ2-7; a weak D match, TRBD1 (6 bases). Trimming left V 6 bases short and J 6 bases short, with 18 bases between. The CDR3 is 14 residues long. Germline V CDR1 and CDR2: MDHEN, SYDVKM. Written as DNA, the CDR3 is TGTGCCAGCAGCTCGGGGACAATCTACCGCGAGCAGTACTTC. This translates into CASSSGTIYREQYF.

The V and J genes are TRBV12-3 or TRBV12-4 and TRBJ1-3; D not resolved. Trimming took 3 bases from V and 4 from J, leaving 10 bases between them. The CDR3 covers 14 residues. The CDR3 here is CASSFQVPGNTIYF. CDR3 coding DNA: TGTGCCAGCAGTTTTCAGGTACCGGGAAACACCATATATTTT.

This clonotype was seen a handful of times. This chain connects TRBV29-1 to TRBJ2-5; weak D call: TRBD2 (6 bases). Trimming removed 4 bases from V and 4 bases from J, with 10 bases in between. Per the germline V gene, CDR1 is SQVTM and CDR2 is ANQGSEA. This CDR3 contains 12 residues. CDR3 sequence (DNA): TGCAGCGTTGTGGGGGGAATAGAGACCCAGTACTTC. It translates to CSVVGGIETQYF.

This chain connects TRBV7-9 to TRBJ1-6; D is perhaps TRBD1 (5 bases). There are 14 residues in the CDR3. Trimming pared 3 bases from V and 7 bases from J, leaving 10 bases between. From germline, CDR1 is SEHNR and CDR2 FQNEAQ (reference sequence). The CDR3 loop is CASSFQGPNSPLHF. The DNA for the CDR3 is TGTGCCAGCAGCTTTCAGGGCCCGAATTCACCCCTCCACTTT. Based on the CDR3 plus reference TRBV7-9 and TRBJ1-6, the full variable domain is DTGVSQNPRHKITKRGQNVTFRCDPISEHNRLYWYRQTLGQGPEFLTYFQNEAQLEKSRLLSDRFSAERPKGSFSTLEIQRTEQGDSAMYLCASSFQGPNSPLHFGNGTRLTVT.

This rearrangement joins TRBV6-2 or TRBV6-3 to TRBJ1-6; 9 bases line up with TRBD1. Germline V gene data show CDR1 as MNHEY and CDR2 as SVGEGT. The CDR3 has 15 amino acids. Trimming removed 2 bases from V and 13 bases from J; junction bases left unmatched: 9. CDR3 residues: CASSYGIDRGYPLHF. CDR3 nucleotides: TGTGCCAGCAGTTACGGAATCGACAGGGGGTATCCCCTCCACTTT.

This clonotype was seen repeatedly, ten times or more. The rearrangement uses TRBV6-5 and TRBJ1-6, with 8 nucleotides matching TRBD1. The CDR3 is made up of 16 amino acids. The V gene's germline CDR1 is MNHEY and CDR2 SVGAGI. Germline trimming cut 0 bases from V and 8 bases from J; bases unmatched to any gene: 6. The CDR3 loop reads CASSYSLTGVDSPLHF. The DNA for the CDR3 is TGTGCCAGCAGTTACTCGCTGACAGGGGTAGATTCACCCCTCCACTTT.

This clonotype has more than one count but fewer than ten. The chain recombines TRBV5-5 with TRBJ2-3; 7 nucleotides align to TRBD1. The CDR3 length is 16 residues. In germline, CDR1 is SGHKS, CDR2 YYEKEE (reference sequence). Trimming took 4 bases from V and 0 from J; bases not matched to a gene: 8. CDR3 DNA sequence: TGTGCCAGCAGCCCGCGGACGGGACAGAGCACAGATACGCAGTATTTT. It codes for CASSPRTGQSTDTQYF.

The chain is built from TRBV9 and TRBJ2-2; 7 bases are shared with TRBD1. The germline gives CDR1 SGDLS, CDR2 YYNGEE. The J segment lost 4 bases and the V segment lost 4 bases, leaving 4 bases of the junction unmatched. CDR3 length: 14 residues. The CDR3 reads CASSQGQSTGELFF. For the CDR3, the DNA is TGTGCCAGCAGCCAGGGACAGTCCACCGGGGAGCTGTTTTTT.

This chain joins TRBV11-3 and TRBJ2-2; possibly TRBD2 for D (6 bases). V gave up 1 base and J gave up 3 bases, with 9 bases separating them. The CDR3 is made up of 15 amino acids. From germline, CDR1 is SGHNT and CDR2 YENEEA. For the CDR3, the DNA is TGTGCCAGCAGCTTAGGACTAGGTGACACCGGGGAGCTGTTTTTT. Its translation is CASSLGLGDTGELFF.

The table lists this clonotype with a few counts. J is TRBJ2-1 and V is TRBV28, with D possibly being TRBD1 (6 bases). Germline CDR1 is MDHEN and CDR2 is SYDVKM. The CDR3 has 11 residues. V shed 6 bases and J shed 12 bases, with 12 bases lying between them. The CDR3 region has the DNA TGTGCCAGCAGCCCGGGACACGGGCAGTTCTTC. Its protein product is CASSPGHGQFF.

The gene calls are TRBV7-2 and TRBJ2-5; 12 nucleotides agree with TRBD1. CDR3 length: 16 residues. J lost 4 bases, V lost 1 base, and 4 bases had no gene match. Germline CDR1 reads SGHTA; CDR2 reads FQGNSA. CDR3 in amino acids: CASSLGDRGRGETQYF. In nucleotides, the CDR3 is TGTGCCAGCAGCTTAGGGGACAGGGGGCGCGGAGAGACCCAGTACTTC.

The chain uses TRBV7-9 and TRBJ2-4; TRBD2 aligns across 7 bases. The germline gives CDR1 SEHNR, CDR2 FQNEAQ (reference sequence). Trimming cost V 0 bases and J 4 bases; bases outside gene matches: 3. This CDR3 contains 15 residues. Here the CDR3 DNA reads TGTGCCAGCAGCTTAGCCGGGGGGTCTAAAAACATTCAGTACTTC. It is translated as CASSLAGGSKNIQYF.

This clonotype was detected a few times. The V call is TRBV5-5, the J call TRBJ1-2; unclear D gene. V was trimmed by 0 bases and J by 2 bases, leaving 5 bases between them. There are 13 residues in the CDR3. The germline gives CDR1 SGHKS, CDR2 YYEKEE (reference sequence). CDR3 amino acids: CASSLAVNYGYTF. In nucleotides, the CDR3 is TGTGCCAGCAGCTTGGCAGTAAACTATGGCTACACCTTC.

This clonotype showed up many times. The chain employs TRBV4-1 and TRBJ2-5; 15 bases map to TRBD2. V shed 0 bases and J 2 bases; nucleotides not matched to a gene: 4. This CDR3 region has 18 residues. The germline V gene has CDR1 MGHRA and CDR2 YSYEKL. The CDR3 spells CASSQDPGLAGGQETQYF. CDR3 in DNA: TGCGCCAGCAGCCAAGATCCGGGACTAGCGGGGGGTCAAGAGACCCAGTACTTC.